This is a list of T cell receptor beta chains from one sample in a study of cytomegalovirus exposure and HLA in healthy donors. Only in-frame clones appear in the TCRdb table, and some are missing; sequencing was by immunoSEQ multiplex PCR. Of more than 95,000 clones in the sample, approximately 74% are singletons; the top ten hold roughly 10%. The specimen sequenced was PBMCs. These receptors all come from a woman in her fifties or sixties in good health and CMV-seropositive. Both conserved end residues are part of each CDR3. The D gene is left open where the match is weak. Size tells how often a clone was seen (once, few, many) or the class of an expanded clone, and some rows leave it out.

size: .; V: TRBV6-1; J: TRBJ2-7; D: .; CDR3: CASSEARPEQYF; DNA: TGTGCCAGCAGTGAAGCGAGGCCCGAGCAGTACTTC
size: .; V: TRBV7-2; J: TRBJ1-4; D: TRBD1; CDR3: CASSFAGQGTNEKLFF; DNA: TGTGCCAGCAGCTTCGCCGGACAGGGCACTAATGAAAAACTGTTTTTT
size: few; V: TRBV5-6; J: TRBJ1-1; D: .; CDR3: CASSLVGGGDTEAFF; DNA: TGTGCCAGCAGCTTGGTCGGGGGAGGGGACACTGAAGCTTTCTTT
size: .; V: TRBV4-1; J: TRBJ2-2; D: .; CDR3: CASGFDFARNTGELSF; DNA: TGCGCCAGCGGGTTCGATTTCGCACGGAACACCGGGGAGCTGTCTTTT
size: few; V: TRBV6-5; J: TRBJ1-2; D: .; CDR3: CASSTGVPYGYTF; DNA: TGTGCCAGCAGCACGGGGGTACCCTATGGCTACACCTTC
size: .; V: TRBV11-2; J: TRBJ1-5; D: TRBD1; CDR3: CASSSGQGGQPQHF; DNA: TGTGCCAGCAGCTCGGGACAGGGCGGACAGCCCCAGCATTTT
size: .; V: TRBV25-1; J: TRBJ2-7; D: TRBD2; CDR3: CASMEAGEHSYEQYF; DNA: TGTGCCAGCATGGAGGCGGGAGAACACTCCTACGAGCAGTACTTC
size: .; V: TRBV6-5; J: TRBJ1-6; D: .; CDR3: CASRGQGMMYSPLHF; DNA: TGTGCCAGCAGGGGCCAGGGTATGATGTATTCACCCCTCCACTTT
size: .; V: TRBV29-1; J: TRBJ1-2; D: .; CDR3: CSVESGTGATGYTF; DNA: TGCAGCGTTGAGAGTGGTACAGGCGCTACTGGCTACACCTTC
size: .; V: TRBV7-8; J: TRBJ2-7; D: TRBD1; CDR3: CASSLPGTGAVGQYF; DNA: TGTGCCAGCAGCTTACCCGGGACAGGGGCTGTTGGGCAGTACTTC
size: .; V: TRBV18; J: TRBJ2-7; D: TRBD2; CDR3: CASSPPGIAGGAYEQYF; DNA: TGTGCCAGCTCACCACCGGGGATAGCGGGAGGAGCCTACGAGCAGTACTTC
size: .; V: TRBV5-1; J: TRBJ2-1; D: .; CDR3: CASSLVGGGPHNEQFF; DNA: TGCGCCAGCAGCTTGGTAGGCGGCGGGCCCCACAATGAGCAGTTCTTC
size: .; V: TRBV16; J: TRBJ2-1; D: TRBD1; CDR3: CASSHLTGDNEQFF; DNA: TGTGCCAGCAGCCACCTGACAGGGGACAATGAGCAGTTCTTC
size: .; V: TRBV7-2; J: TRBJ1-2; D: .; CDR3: CASSTGQYYGYTF; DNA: TGTGCCAGCAGCACCGGACAGTACTATGGCTACACCTTC
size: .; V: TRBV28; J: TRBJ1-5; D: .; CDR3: CASTVGGQPQHF; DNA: TGTGCCAGCACGGTTGGAGGCCAGCCCCAGCATTTT
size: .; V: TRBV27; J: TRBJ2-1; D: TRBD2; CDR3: CASSEGLAGDYNEQFF; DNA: TGTGCCAGCAGTGAGGGACTAGCGGGAGACTACAATGAGCAGTTCTTC
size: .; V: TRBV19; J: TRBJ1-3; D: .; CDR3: CASSPMRGSSGNTIYF; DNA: TGTGCCAGTAGTCCTATGAGAGGGTCCTCTGGAAACACCATATATTTT
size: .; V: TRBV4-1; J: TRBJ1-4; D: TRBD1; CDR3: CASSQTWTGDNEKLFF; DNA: TGCGCCAGCAGCCAAACCTGGACAGGGGATAATGAAAAACTGTTTTTT
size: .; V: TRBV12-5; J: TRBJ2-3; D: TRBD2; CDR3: CASGFKGLAGGYPDTQYF; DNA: TGTGCTAGTGGTTTCAAGGGACTAGCGGGGGGGTACCCAGATACGCAGTATTTT
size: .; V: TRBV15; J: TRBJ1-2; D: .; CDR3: CATSRRPTESYGYTF; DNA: TGTGCCACCAGCAGAAGGCCGACGGAGAGTTATGGCTACACCTTC
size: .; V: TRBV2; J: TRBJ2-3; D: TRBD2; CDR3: CASRGGEGTDTQYF; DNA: TGTGCCAGCAGGGGGGGGGAGGGCACAGATACGCAGTATTTT
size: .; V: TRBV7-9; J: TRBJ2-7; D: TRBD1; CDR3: CASSPGTGTYEQYF; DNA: TGTGCCAGCAGCCCCGGGACAGGGACCTACGAGCAGTACTTC
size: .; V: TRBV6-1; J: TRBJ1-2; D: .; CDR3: CASSEPTAGGYTF; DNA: TGTGCCAGCAGTGAACCAACAGCGGGCGGCTACACCTTC
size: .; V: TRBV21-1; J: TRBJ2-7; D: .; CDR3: CASSKERASGRANDEQYF; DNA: TGTGCCAGCAGCAAAGAGAGGGCTAGCGGGAGGGCCAACGACGAGCAGTACTTC
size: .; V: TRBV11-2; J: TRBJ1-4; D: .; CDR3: CASSLVSQTGVKLFF; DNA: TGTGCCAGCAGCTTAGTCTCCCAGACGGGGGTAAAACTGTTTTTT
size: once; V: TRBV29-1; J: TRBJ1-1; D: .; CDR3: CSVRVGDTEAFF; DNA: TGCAGCGTCAGGGTTGGGGACACTGAAGCTTTCTTT
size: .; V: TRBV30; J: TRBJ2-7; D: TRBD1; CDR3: CAWTGQEEIYEQYF; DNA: TGTGCCTGGACGGGACAGGAGGAGATTTACGAGCAGTACTTC
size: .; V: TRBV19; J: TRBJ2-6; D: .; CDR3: CASSIVGGASGANVLTF; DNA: TGTGCCAGTAGTATAGTTGGGGGGGCATCTGGGGCCAACGTCCTGACTTTC
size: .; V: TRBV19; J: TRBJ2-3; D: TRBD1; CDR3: CASSIKGTGVTDTQYF; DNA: TGTGCCAGTAGTATTAAGGGGACAGGGGTCACAGATACGCAGTATTTT
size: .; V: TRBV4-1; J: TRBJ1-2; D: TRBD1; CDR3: CASSQGTGDGYTF; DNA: TGCGCCAGCAGCCAAGGGACAGGAGATGGCTACACCTTC
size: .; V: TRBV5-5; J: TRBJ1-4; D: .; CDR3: CASSSWTVSGEKLFF; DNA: TGTGCCAGCAGCTCTTGGACGGTGTCGGGAGAAAAACTGTTTTTT
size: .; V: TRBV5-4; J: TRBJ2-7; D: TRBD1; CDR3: CASSLGGQGAYEQYF; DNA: TGTGCCAGCAGCTTGGGGGGACAGGGGGCCTACGAGCAGTACTTC
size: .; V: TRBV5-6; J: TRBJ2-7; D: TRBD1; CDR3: CASSLVGQGWYEQYF; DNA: TGTGCCAGCAGCTTGGTGGGACAGGGGTGGTACGAGCAGTACTTC
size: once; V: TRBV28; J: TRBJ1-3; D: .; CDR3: CASSSTGKISSGNTIYF; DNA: TGTGCCAGCAGTAGTACAGGCAAGATAAGCTCTGGAAACACCATATATTTT
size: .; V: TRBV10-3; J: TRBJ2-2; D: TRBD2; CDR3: CAIRTSGGANTGELFF; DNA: TGTGCCATCAGAACTAGCGGGGGGGCGAACACCGGGGAGCTGTTTTTT
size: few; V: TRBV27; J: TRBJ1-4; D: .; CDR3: CASSLLVGAGLFF; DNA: TGTGCCAGCAGTTTATTGGTCGGTGCGGGACTGTTTTTT
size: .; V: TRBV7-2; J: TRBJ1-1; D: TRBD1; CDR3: CASRTGTAGTEAFF; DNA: TGTGCCAGCAGAACCGGGACAGCCGGGACTGAAGCTTTCTTT
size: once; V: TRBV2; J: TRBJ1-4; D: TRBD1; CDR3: CASSGDRGTNEKLFF; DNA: TGTGCCAGCAGTGGAGACAGGGGCACTAATGAAAAACTGTTTTTT
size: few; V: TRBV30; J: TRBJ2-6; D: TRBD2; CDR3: CAWSVLAGTSGANVLTF; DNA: TGTGCCTGGAGTGTACTAGCGGGGACCTCTGGGGCCAACGTCCTGACTTTC
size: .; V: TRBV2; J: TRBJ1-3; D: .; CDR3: CASSEDSSSGNTIYF; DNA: TGTGCCAGCAGTGAGGACAGCAGCTCTGGAAACACCATATATTTT
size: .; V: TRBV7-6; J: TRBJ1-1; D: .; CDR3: CASSPQGNTEAFF; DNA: TGTGCCAGCAGCCCTCAGGGGAACACTGAAGCTTTCTTT
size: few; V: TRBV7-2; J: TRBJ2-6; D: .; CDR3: CASSLDSSGANVLTF; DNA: TGTGCCAGCAGCTTAGACAGCTCTGGGGCCAACGTCCTGACTTTC
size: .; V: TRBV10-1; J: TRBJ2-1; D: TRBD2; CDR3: CASTPGLAENNEQFF; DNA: TGCGCCAGCACACCGGGACTAGCGGAAAACAATGAGCAGTTCTTC
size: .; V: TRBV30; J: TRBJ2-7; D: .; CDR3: CAWGAVSYEQYF; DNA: TGTGCCTGGGGGGCAGTTTCCTACGAGCAGTACTTC
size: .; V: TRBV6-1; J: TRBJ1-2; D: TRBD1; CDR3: CASSSTQGASGYTF; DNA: TGTGCCAGCAGTTCGACACAGGGGGCAAGCGGCTACACCTTC
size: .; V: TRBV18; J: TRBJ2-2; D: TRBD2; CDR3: CASSKGLAENTGELFF; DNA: TGTGCCAGCTCAAAAGGACTAGCGGAGAACACCGGGGAGCTGTTTTTT
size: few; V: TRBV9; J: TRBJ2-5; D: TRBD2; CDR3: CASSVETSGTPQYF; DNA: TGTGCCAGCAGCGTAGAGACTAGCGGGACCCCCCAGTACTTC
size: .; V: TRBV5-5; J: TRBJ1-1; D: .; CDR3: CASSLAGNTEAFF; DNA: TGTGCCAGCAGCTTGGCCGGGAACACTGAAGCTTTCTTT
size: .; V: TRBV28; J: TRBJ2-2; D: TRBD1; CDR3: CASRSGQGNLYGELFF; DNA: TGTGCCAGCAGGTCGGGACAGGGGAACCTATACGGGGAGCTGTTTTTT
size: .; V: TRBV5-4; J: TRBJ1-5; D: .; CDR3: CASSLAGAYQPQHF; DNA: TGTGCCAGCAGCTTGGCAGGGGCCTATCAGCCCCAGCATTTT
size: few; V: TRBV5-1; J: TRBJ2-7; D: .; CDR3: CASSSTGVHEQYF; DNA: TGCGCCAGCAGCTCGACAGGAGTGCACGAGCAGTACTTC
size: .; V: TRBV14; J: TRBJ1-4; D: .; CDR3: CASSLRVGNEKLFF; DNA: TGTGCCAGCAGCCTCAGGGTGGGGAATGAAAAACTGTTTTTT
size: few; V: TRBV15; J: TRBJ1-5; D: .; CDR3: CATSSTGNQPQHF; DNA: TGTGCCACCAGCAGTACAGGAAATCAGCCCCAGCATTTT
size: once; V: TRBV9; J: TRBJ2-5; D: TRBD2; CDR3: CASSVAPSGRETQYF; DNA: TGTGCCAGCAGCGTAGCTCCTAGCGGGCGTGAGACCCAGTACTTC
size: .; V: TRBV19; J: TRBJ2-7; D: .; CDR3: CATRDTAYEQYF; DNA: TGTGCCACTAGGGACACAGCCTACGAGCAGTACTTC
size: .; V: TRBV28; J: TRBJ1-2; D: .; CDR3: CASSPSEERHYGYTF; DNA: TGTGCCAGCAGTCCCTCCGAGGAAAGGCACTATGGCTACACCTTC
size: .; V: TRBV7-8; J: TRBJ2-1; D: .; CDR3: CASSFLEGGLMGGEQFF; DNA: TGTGCCAGCAGCTTTTTGGAGGGAGGACTTATGGGCGGTGAGCAGTTCTTC